Below, one T cell receptor (beta chain) is given with its context. This clonotype has a handful of counts. Its antigen remains undetermined. One base away there is no much larger clone; base qualities are not given. Follow-up blood was drawn from HIV-infected patients roughly three months, about 14 weeks, after the initiation of antiretroviral therapy. Whole blood was used without cell fractionation, so all unsorted peripheral T cells were reflected in the repertoire. For RNA extraction, an approximately 2.5 ml sample of peripheral blood was drawn into Tempus tubes. Patients with febrile or AIDS-related illness, tumors, hepatitis B or C coinfection, immunomodulatory therapy, recent vaccination or treatment interruptions were excluded from enrollment. Residual genomic DNA was removed with the TURBO-DNase kit and globin mRNA was depleted with GLOBINclear. This entry belongs to a study of HIV-infected patients and healthy controls (dated by TCRdb to the mid-2010s). Describing the broader study: After three months of therapy, CD4 counts in about 85% of the 16 patients increased to a modest but significant degree while remaining below normal ranges. The question the study tested was whether immune perturbation and reconstitution could be captured by deep TCR repertoire sequencing of small blood samples from HIV patients. Patients lacked overall T-cell lymphocytopenia, and total CDR3 counts per chain did not differ significantly from controls. No consistent shift in CD8 counts was seen during early therapy, whereas a slight rise was seen in the CD4:CD8 ratio. Viral load became undetectable in about 75% of the 16 patients by the second bleed and in all patients after a further year of therapy. General conclusions and limits of the study: HIV-associated CDR3s exhibited a significant reduction in frequency during therapy, whereas CMV-associated CDR3s exhibited no significant change, although the majority increased in frequency. The apparent post-therapy recovery of the Gini index in HIV-infected patients was not reproduced in size-matched repertoire data. Oligoclonality may be reflected in the significantly higher mean Gini indices of HIV-infected repertoires compared with controls. The therapy captured by the treated samples lasted only 2 to 3 months, arguably too short a period to observe immune reconstitution given low adult thymic output. MAIT cell alpha-chain CDR3s were found at high frequency in healthy controls but were severely depleted in HIV+ repertoires. Processing was restricted to sixteen HIV-infected individuals, which the authors judged to be a major constraint on the generalizability of the findings. The study did not determine donor HLA types. Compared with untreated HIV+ repertoires, healthy control repertoires had roughly threefold more distinct CDR3s and a higher Shannon diversity. The dynamics of distinct T-cell subpopulations could not be separated, and sequencing depth was restricted, because whole blood was used. Mean usage differed significantly between HIV-infected patients and controls for eight alpha and eight beta V genes. Differing numbers of distinct sequences in patients and controls hindered comparison, and size-matching assigned excessive weight to rare events in the HIV-infected data. In the samples, alpha-beta chain pairing was left undetermined. The observed differences in diversity were not explained by the slight differences in age and sex profiles between the study cohorts. More CDR3s were shared between individuals among healthy controls than among HIV+ patients, as measured by Jaccard index and by the count of highly shared sequences.

Reverse transcription of approximately 530 ng RNA was performed with SuperScript III using primers directed against the alpha and beta constant regions. Separate libraries for the alpha and beta chains were generated through chain-specific third strand synthesis that incorporated multiplexing indices. The protocol used a single primer pair to amplify all rearrangements within a chain, which avoided primer bias, and attached molecular barcodes to each cDNA molecule. T4 RNA Ligase 1 joined purified cDNA to a 5' RACE adapter that carried a random hexamer and the SP2 sequencing primer site. With slow temperature ramps used to favor optimal annealing, second strand synthesis was primed from the SP2 site with Phusion polymerase. The 12-nucleotide barcode on each molecule comprised two random hexamer sequences, both introduced before amplification and concatenated. P5 and P7 adapter elements plus a second index were added in a short first PCR, which was followed by a roughly 21-cycle amplification PCR with P5s and P7 primers. In total the libraries went through roughly 27 PCR cycles, after which the libraries were quantified on a Qubit, sized on a Bioanalyzer, and diluted to around 4 nM. Sequencing of the normalized libraries was done on an Illumina MiSeq using 2 x 250 paired-end kits. MinElute columns were the means by which the reverse transcription reactions were cleaned up, and the reactions were eluted into 10 ul Tris-Cl. Adapter ligations were incubated for 20 to 25 hours at 16 degrees C and subsequently purified with AMPure XP beads at a 1:1 ratio. From the authors' description of their analysis: Demultiplexed FASTQ files were processed with a modified Decombinator that output V, J, insert and barcode information. Sequences sharing a barcode but differing from the dominant sequence were discarded as errors, and barcodes clustered at Levenshtein distance 3 were counted to estimate original cDNA molecules. The R packages ineq, vegan, igraph and RCytoscape were used for downstream analyses, together with IMGT nomenclature and CDR3 definitions. The authors computed V gene usage over distinct sequences and counted each TCR a single time to avoid skew from clonal expansion. Within a donor, similarity networks joined unique CDR3 amino acid sequences in every case where two of them were separated by a single Levenshtein edit. Published HIV-specific CDR3s (around 90 alpha, roughly 690 beta) and CMV-specific CDR3s (more than 12 alpha, around 250 beta) were compiled and searched for in the repertoires. It was shown by random subsampling to size-matched repertoires that the decreased diversity of patients was not caused by their lower sequence numbers. TCRdb ran its own pipeline on the public reads, namely fastp trimming at Q25 and MiXCR clone calling, and kept in-frame beta chains. Duplicate CDR3 protein sequences are folded into a single record with the most common DNA and genes. The V and J calls, along with clone size, are taken from TCRdb and not from the paper's own processing. The sample includes about 7,900 distinct CDR3 sequences, with approximately 9.1% observed a single time. The leading ten clones occupy about 10% of the sample.

The sequence came from an adult with HIV infection. The sample in question was blood, obtained during antiretroviral therapy.

The CDR3 in this case is CASSYSGGGTDTQYF. The nucleotide sequence reads TGCGCCAGCAGTTATAGCGGGGGCGGCACAGATACGCAGTATTTT. In this chain, TRBV5-1 is recombined with TRBJ2-3, and TRBD2 aligns with 9 junction nucleotides. According to the germline V gene, CDR1 reads SGHRS and CDR2 reads YFSETQ. Clipping removes 5 bases from V and 1 base from J, with 5 as the unmatched junction base count. From cysteine to phenylalanine, the CDR3 is 15 amino acids long. Kept here is only the CDR3 DNA, which spans 45 bases and is read in frame from base 1. Outside the CDR3, residues come from the reference TRBV5-1 and TRBJ2-3 proteins, so the full variable domain is: KAGVTQTPRYLIKTRGQQVTLSCSPISGHRSVSWYQQTPGQGLQFLFEYFSETQRNKGNFPGRFSGRQFSNSRSEMNVSTLELGDSALYLCASSYSGGGTDTQYFGPGTRLTVL.